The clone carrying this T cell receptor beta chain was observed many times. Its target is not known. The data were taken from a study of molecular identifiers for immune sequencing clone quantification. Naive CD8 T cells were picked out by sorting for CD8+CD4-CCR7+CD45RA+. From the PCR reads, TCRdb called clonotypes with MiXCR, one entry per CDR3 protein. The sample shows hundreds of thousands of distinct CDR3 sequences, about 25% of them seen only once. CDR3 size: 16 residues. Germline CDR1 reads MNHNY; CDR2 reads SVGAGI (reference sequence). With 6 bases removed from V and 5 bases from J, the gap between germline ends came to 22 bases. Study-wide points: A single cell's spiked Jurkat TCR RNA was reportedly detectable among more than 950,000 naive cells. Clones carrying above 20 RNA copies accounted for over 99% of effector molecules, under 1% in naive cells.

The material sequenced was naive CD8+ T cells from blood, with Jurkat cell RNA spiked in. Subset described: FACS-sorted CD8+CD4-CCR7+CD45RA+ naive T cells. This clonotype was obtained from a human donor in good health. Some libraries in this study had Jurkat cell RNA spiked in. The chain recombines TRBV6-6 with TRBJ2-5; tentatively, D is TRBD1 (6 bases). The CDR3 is CASSRTKQGFGETQYF. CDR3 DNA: TGTGCCAGCAGCCGTACTAAACAGGGTTTTGGGGAGACCCAGTACTTC.